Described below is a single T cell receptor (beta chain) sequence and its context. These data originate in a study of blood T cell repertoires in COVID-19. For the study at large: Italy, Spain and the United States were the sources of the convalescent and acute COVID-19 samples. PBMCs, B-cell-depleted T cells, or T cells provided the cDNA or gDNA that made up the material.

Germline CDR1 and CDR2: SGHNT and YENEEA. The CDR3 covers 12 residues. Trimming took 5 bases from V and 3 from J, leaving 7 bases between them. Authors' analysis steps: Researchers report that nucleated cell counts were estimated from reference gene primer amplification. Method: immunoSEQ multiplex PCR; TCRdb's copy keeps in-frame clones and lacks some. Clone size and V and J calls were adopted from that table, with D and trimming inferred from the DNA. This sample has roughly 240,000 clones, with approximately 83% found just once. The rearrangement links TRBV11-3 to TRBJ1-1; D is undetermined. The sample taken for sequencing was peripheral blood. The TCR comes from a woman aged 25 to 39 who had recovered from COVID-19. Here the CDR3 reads CASSERDTEAFF. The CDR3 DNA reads TGTGCCAGCAGCGAGAGAGACACTGAAGCTTTCTTT.